This T cell receptor beta chain was captured by sequencing in a study of cytomegalovirus exposure and HLA in healthy donors. Regarding the study as a whole: According to reports, the classifier identified cytomegalovirus status with high specificity and sensitivity. In the 120 or so validation repertoires, just under 95% of cluster scores exceeded 0, per a later analysis. Specificity for CMV antigens was confirmed in vitro for a few of the CMV-associated chains. Cytomegalovirus association was assigned to 170 or so TCR beta chains.

Worth noting for this clone: The antigen is undetermined.

Sequencing was performed with immunoSEQ multiplex PCR; in TCRdb, only in-frame clones are kept and a portion is missing. The sample shows approximately 70,000 clones, roughly 94% of them seen only once. Sequences were obtained from PBMCs. This sequence was found in a young woman in good health and CMV-seronegative.

The CDR3 reads CASSLGFGSSTDTQYF. The CDR3 DNA is TGTGCCAGCAGCTTAGGCTTCGGGTCTAGCACAGATACGCAGTATTTT. V is TRBV7-2 and J is TRBJ2-3; D call uncertain. The V gene's germline CDR1 is SGHTA and CDR2 FQGNSA. The CDR3 totals 16 residues. With 1 base removed from V and 0 bases from J, the gap between germline ends came to 11 bases.